These 15 T cell receptor beta chains originate from one sample sequenced in a study of a mutant IDH1 vaccine in newly diagnosed glioma (dated by TCRdb to the early 2020s). Per the publication, the time point label means: week 47, end of study. Every vaccine dose consisted of 300 ug of a 20-mer mutant IDH1 peptide in Montanide, administered subcutaneously together with topical imiquimod. No antigen has been identified for these receptors. The library was built by means of the immunoSEQ multiplex PCR assay. TCRdb's version of the immuneACCESS table is confined to in-frame rearrangements and falls short of the full clone set. An unresolved V gene accounts for under half of the shortfall where checked; the remainder is of unknown origin. Across this sample there are fewer than 55,000 clones, with about 65% seen only once. 4% to 5.5% of the sample comes from the top ten. The sample in question was peripheral blood mononuclear cells (PBMCs), obtained from a glioma patient whose treatment included an IDH1 peptide vaccine. These receptors came from a man in his forties with glioma. Some clones in this sample may be carry-over from other donors' samples.

The chain has TRBV6-1 and TRBJ1-5; D is unclear. V was cut by 0 bases and J by 4 bases, with 10 bases left in between. CDR3 size: 15 residues. Germline V CDR1 and CDR2: MNHNS, SASEGT. The CDR3, as DNA: TGTGCCAGCAGTGAAGCTCGCGGAATAAATCAGCCCCAGCATTTT. This encodes CASSEARGINQPQHF.

The rearrangement joins TRBV5-4 to TRBJ2-7; TRBD1 might be the D (6 bases). V lost 0 bases and J lost 4, with 11 bases in between. From germline, CDR1 is SGHNT and CDR2 YYREEE (reference sequence). The length of the CDR3 is 14 residues. This CDR3 is CASSLGDNVYEQYF. The DNA of the CDR3 is TGTGCCAGCAGCTTGGGGGACAACGTATACGAGCAGTACTTC.

The chain recombines TRBV10-3 with TRBJ1-1; D is possibly TRBD1 (6 bases). The CDR3 extends over 12 amino acids. Germline CDR1 ENHRY, CDR2 SYGVKD. V was shortened by 5 bases and J by 3 bases, with 7 bases between the two germline ends. CDR3 region: CAISRQDTEAFF. The CDR3 DNA is TGTGCCATCAGTCGACAGGACACTGAAGCTTTCTTT.

This chain connects TRBV5-6 to TRBJ1-1; TRBD1 aligns across 10 bases. V lost 3 bases to trimming and J lost 4 bases; unmatched junction nucleotides: 0. The CDR3 has 13 amino acids. Germline V CDR1 and CDR2: SGHDT, YYEEEE. In nucleotides, the CDR3 is TGTGCCAGCAGCTGGGACAGGGGCACTGAAGCTTTCTTT. Translated: CASSWDRGTEAFF.

The chain employs TRBV18 and TRBJ2-5, with TRBD1 as a possible D gene (5 bases). Germline CDR1 KGHSH, CDR2 LQKENI. V lost 1 base to trimming and J lost 2 bases, with 5 bases between them. This CDR3 region has 13 residues. The CDR3 DNA sequence: TGTGCCAGCTCACCACAGGGGCAAGAGACCCAGTACTTC. Its protein is CASSPQGQETQYF.

The gene calls are TRBV2 and TRBJ2-2, with 9 bases fitting TRBD1. The CDR3 sequence is 15 residues long. Germline assignment: CDR1 SNHLY and CDR2 FYNNEI. The trim removed 2 bases at V and 6 bases at J, leaving 4 bases unmatched. CDR3 protein: CASSERTGVAGELFF. CDR3 bases: TGTGCCAGCAGTGAACGGACAGGGGTGGCCGGGGAGCTGTTTTTT. Full variable domain (rest looked up from reference TRBV2 and TRBJ2-2): EPEVTQTPSHQVTQMGQEVILRCVPISNHLYFYWYRQILGQKVEFLVSFYNNEISEKSEIFDDQFSVERPDGSNFTLKIRSTKLEDSAMYFCASSERTGVAGELFFGEGSRLTVL.

The chain carries TRBV6-1 and TRBJ2-7, with 9 nucleotides matching TRBD1. The CDR3 spans 14 residues. After removal of 4 bases from V and 2 bases from J, the junction contained 3 bases not matched to a gene. CDR1 MNHNS and CDR2 SASEGT come from the germline V gene. CDR3 sequence reads: CASSVGQGAYEQYF. In DNA, the CDR3 is TGTGCCAGCAGTGTGGGACAGGGAGCCTACGAGCAGTACTTC.

The rearrangement joins TRBV5-1 to TRBJ2-5, with TRBD1 as a possible D gene (5 bases). The V gene lost 4 bases and the J gene lost 2 bases, with 12 bases spanning the gap. Germline V gene lookup returns CDR1 SGHRS and CDR2 YFSETQ. The CDR3 runs 14 residues. The CDR3 sequence is CASSPRQSQETQYF. In nucleotides, the CDR3 is TGCGCCAGCAGCCCCAGACAGAGTCAAGAGACCCAGTACTTC.

This clone was seen a few times. This chain uses TRBV6-5 with TRBJ1-3; D is ambiguous. This CDR3 has 13 residues. The germline V gene encodes CDR1 MNHEY and CDR2 SVGAGI. Deletions cut 7 bases from V and 3 bases from J, with 10 bases between. Written as DNA, the CDR3 is TGTGCCAGCACAGGACTGAATGGAAACACCATATATTTT. Translated, it gives CASTGLNGNTIYF.

J is TRBJ2-3 and V is TRBV2; either TRBD1 or TRBD2 may supply D (6 bases each). This CDR3 region has 15 residues. The germline gives CDR1 SNHLY, CDR2 FYNNEI. V dropped 4 bases and J dropped 7 bases, with 18 bases sitting between them. The CDR3 loop is CASSGGQGRSYTQYF. The DNA for the CDR3 is TGTGCCAGCAGTGGAGGTCAGGGGAGGTCATATACGCAGTATTTT.

The chain combines TRBV5-4 with TRBJ2-1; 12 bases agree with TRBD1. Germline lookup yields CDR1 SGHNT and CDR2 YYREEE (reference sequence). The CDR3 runs to 14 residues. V shed 3 bases and J 6 bases; nucleotides not matched to a gene: 1. The CDR3 bases are TGTGCCAGCAGCTGGGGACAGGGGGCCAATGAGCAGTTCTTC. Its protein product is CASSWGQGANEQFF.

This clone was found once. The chain recombines TRBV2 with TRBJ2-7; D is uncertain. Germline V gene lookup returns CDR1 SNHLY and CDR2 FYNNEI. This CDR3 contains 12 residues. The ends were cut back, 6 bases at V and 2 bases at J, with 8 bases in the middle. CDR3 DNA: TGTGCCAGCAGGCAGGATACCTACGAGCAGTACTTC. Protein product: CASRQDTYEQYF.

This chain links TRBV6-1 with TRBJ2-7; 8 positions agree with TRBD2. Germline values: CDR1 MNHNS, CDR2 SASEGT. The CDR3 covers 16 residues. After removal of 2 bases from V and 7 bases from J, the junction contained 13 bases not matched to a gene. The CDR3 loop reads CASSERGRGGPREQYF. The CDR3 nucleotides are TGTGCCAGCAGTGAACGTGGTCGGGGGGGACCTAGAGAGCAGTACTTC.

In this sample, this clone turned up a few times. The chain uses TRBV5-1 and TRBJ2-5; D remains unclear. The CDR3 sequence is 13 residues long. Trimming removed 3 bases at V and 5 bases at J, with 11 bases between. Germline lookup yields CDR1 SGHRS and CDR2 YFSETQ. CDR3 in amino acids: CASSSPPEETQYF. The CDR3 region has the DNA TGCGCCAGCAGCTCCCCGCCCGAGGAGACCCAGTACTTC.

V is TRBV30 and J is TRBJ1-1; 8 bases agree with TRBD1. Per the germline V gene, CDR1 is GTSNPN and CDR2 is SVGIG (reference sequence). The V gene end was trimmed by 3 bases and the J gene end by 9 bases; junction bases not matched to a gene: 6. The CDR3 has 12 residues. CDR3 bases: TGTGCCTGGAGCGGACAGGGCCTAAAAGCTTTCTTT. The encoded protein is CAWSGQGLKAFF.